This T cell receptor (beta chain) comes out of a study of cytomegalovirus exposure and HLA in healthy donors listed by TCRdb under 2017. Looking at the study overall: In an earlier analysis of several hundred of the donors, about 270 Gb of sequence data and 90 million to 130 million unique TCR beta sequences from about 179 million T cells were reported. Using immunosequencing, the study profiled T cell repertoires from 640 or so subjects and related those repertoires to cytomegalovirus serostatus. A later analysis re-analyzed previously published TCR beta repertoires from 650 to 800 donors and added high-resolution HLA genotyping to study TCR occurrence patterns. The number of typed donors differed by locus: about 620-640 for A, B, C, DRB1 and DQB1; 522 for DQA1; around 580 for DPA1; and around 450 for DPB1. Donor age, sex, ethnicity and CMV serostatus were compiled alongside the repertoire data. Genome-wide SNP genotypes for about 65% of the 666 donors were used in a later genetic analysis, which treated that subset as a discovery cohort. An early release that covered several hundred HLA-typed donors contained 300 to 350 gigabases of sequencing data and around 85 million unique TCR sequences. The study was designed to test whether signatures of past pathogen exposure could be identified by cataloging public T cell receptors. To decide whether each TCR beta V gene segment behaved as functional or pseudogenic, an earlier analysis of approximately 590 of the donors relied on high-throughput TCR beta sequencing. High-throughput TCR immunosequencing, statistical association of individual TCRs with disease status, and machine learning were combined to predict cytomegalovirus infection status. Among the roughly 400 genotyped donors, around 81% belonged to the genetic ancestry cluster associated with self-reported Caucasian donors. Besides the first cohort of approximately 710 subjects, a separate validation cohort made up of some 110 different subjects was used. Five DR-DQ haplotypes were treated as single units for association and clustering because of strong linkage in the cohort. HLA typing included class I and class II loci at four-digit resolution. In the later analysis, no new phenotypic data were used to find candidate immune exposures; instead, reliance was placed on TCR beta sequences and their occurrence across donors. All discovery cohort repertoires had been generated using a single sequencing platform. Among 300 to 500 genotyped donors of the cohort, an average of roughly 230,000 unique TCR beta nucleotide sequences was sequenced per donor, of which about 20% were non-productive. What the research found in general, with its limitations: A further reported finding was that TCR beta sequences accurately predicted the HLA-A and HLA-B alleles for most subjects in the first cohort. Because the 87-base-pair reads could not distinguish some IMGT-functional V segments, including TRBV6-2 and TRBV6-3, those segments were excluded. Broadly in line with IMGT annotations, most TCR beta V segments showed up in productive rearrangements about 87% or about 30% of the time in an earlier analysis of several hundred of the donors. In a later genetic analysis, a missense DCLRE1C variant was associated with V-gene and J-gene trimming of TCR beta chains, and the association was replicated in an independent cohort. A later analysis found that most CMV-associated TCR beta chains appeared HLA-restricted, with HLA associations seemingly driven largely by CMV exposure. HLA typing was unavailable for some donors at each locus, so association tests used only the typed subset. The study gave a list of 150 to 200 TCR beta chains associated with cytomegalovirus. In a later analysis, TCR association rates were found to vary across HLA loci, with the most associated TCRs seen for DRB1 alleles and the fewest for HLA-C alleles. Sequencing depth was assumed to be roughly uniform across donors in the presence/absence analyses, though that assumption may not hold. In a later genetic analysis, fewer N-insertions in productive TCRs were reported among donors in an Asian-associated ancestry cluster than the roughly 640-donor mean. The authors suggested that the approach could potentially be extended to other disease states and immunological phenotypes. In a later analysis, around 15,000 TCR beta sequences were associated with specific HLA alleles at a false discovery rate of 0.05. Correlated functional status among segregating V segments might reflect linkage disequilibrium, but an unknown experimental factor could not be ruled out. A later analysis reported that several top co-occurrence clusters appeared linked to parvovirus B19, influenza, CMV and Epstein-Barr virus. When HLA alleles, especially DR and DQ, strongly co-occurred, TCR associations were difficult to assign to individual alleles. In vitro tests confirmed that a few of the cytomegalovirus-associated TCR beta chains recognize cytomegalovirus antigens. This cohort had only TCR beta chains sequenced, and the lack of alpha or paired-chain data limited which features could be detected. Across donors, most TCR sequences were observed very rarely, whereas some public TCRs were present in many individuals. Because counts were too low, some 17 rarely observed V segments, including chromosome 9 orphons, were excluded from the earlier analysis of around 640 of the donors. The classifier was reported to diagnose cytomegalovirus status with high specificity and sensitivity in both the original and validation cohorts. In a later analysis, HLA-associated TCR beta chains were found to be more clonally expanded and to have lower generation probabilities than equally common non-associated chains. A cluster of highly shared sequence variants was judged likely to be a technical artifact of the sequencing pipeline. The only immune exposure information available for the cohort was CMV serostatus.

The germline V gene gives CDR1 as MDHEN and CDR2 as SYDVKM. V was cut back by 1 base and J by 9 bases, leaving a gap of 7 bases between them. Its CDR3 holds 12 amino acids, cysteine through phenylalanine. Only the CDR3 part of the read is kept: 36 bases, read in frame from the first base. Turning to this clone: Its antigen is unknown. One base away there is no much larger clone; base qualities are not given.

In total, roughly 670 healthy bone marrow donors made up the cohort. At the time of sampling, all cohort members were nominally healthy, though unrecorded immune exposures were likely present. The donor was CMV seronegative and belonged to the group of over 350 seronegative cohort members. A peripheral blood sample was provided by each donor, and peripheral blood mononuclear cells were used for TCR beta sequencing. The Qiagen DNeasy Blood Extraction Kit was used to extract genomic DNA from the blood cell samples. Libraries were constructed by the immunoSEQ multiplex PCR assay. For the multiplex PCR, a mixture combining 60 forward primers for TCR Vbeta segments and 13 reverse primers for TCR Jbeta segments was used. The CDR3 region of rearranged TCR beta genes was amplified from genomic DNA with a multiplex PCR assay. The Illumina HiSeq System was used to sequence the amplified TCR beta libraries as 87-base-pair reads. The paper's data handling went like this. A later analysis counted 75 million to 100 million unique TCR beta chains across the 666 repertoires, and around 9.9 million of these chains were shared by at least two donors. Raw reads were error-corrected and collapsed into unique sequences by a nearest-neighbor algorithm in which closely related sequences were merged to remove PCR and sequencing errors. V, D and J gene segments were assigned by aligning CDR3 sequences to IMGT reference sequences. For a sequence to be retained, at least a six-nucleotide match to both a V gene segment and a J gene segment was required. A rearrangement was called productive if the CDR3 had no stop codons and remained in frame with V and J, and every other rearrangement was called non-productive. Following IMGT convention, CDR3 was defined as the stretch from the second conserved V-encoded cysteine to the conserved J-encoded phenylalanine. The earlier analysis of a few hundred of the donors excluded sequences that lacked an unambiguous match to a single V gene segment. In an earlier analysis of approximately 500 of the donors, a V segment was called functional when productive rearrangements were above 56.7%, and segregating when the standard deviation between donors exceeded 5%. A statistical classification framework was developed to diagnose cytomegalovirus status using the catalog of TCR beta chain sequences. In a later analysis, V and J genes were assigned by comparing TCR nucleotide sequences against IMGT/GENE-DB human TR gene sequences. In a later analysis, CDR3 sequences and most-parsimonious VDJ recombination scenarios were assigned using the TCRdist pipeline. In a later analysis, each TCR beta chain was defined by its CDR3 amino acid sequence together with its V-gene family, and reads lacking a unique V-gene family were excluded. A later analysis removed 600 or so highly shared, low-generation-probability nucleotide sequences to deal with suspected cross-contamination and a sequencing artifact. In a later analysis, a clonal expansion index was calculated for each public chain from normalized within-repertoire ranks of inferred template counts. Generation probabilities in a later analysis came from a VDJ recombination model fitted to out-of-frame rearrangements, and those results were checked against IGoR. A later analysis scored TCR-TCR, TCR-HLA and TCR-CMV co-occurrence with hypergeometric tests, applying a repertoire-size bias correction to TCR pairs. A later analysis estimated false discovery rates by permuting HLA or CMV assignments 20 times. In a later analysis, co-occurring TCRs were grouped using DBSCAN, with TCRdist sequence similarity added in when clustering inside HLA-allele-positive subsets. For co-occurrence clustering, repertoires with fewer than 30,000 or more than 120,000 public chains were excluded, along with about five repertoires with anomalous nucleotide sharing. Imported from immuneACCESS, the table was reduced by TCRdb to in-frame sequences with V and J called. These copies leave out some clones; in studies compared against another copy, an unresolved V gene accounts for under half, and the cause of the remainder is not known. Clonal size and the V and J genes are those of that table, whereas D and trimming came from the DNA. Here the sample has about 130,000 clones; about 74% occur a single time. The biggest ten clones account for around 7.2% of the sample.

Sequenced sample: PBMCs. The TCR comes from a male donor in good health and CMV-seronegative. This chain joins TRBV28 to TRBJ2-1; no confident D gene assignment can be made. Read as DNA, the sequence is TGTGCCAGCAGTTTATCACGGAGTGAGCAGTTCTTC. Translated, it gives CASSLSRSEQFF.